Listed here is a single T cell receptor beta chain. This likely stems from a read error, as it lies one base from a far larger clone. V dropped 4 bases and J dropped 5 bases, with 8 bases sitting between them. This CDR3 comprises 12 residues. Per germline, CDR1 SEHNR and CDR2 FQNEAQ (reference sequence). This entry belongs to a study of shared clonotypes between healthy human individuals. Some clones are missing from TCRdb's copy, which holds only in-frame ones; the method was immunoSEQ multiplex PCR. Among about 710,000 clones, 73% were seen once, and the ten largest hold roughly 1.9%. This chain uses TRBV7-9 with TRBJ1-1; D may be TRBD1 (5 bases). Sequenced: memory CD4+ T cells sorted from blood. Noted subset: CD45RA-negative fraction. The sequence was collected from a woman aged 25 to 39 in good health. The CDR3 protein is CASSSGRTEAFF. CDR3 DNA sequence: TGTGCCAGCAGCTCAGGGAGGACTGAAGCTTTCTTT. The full variable domain, in which reference TRBV7-9 and TRBJ1-1 provide the parts outside the CDR3, is DTGVSQNPRHKITKRGQNVTFRCDPISEHNRLYWYRQTLGQGPEFLTYFQNEAQLEKSRLLSDRFSAERPKGSFSTLEIQRTEQGDSAMYLCASSSGRTEAFFGQGTRLTVV.